The rows below give T cell receptor beta chains drawn from one sample of a study of monozygotic twins with inflammatory bowel disease. TCRdb re-called the 5' RACE reads; one entry per CDR3 protein, DNA not given. In all, the sample yields about 420,000 distinct CDR3 sequences. Sequencing input: blood. The receptors originated from a human donor with ulcerative colitis or Crohn's disease, or a healthy co-twin of an affected twin (not recorded which). Each CDR3 is given with its conserved first and last residue.

V	J	CDR3
TRBV20-1	TRBJ1-2	CSAGRTGGPYGYTF
TRBV5-6	TRBJ1-5	CASSSTRTGNQPQHF
TRBV7-2	TRBJ2-7	CASSWTTGTYEQYF
TRBV6-5	TRBJ2-1	CASSSRTRFLRTEQFF
TRBV19	TRBJ2-7	CASTPSGYTPYEQYF
TRBV28	TRBJ2-3	CASSLVRVADTQYF
TRBV7-9	TRBJ2-3	CASSSRDRLGDTQYF
TRBV2	TRBJ1-1	CASKFKGANTEAFF
TRBV27	TRBJ2-6	CASTNSGGGAYSGANVLTF
TRBV30	TRBJ2-3	CAWSSGTGGTDTQYF
TRBV25-1	TRBJ2-7	CASRRTGQYEQYF
TRBV7-9	TRBJ1-1	CASSPETAVGAF
TRBV4-1	TRBJ2-3	CASSQSYQSTDTQYF
TRBV15	TRBJ1-3	CATSRDFGQGGNTIYF
TRBV20-1	TRBJ1-6	CSAPTRQGWDSPLHF
TRBV20-1	TRBJ2-1	CSARDRRTSGILSSYNEQFF
TRBV7-2	TRBJ1-5	CASSLGRQGGQPQHF
TRBV6-2/TRBV6-3	TRBJ1-5	CASSYGFTQPQHF
TRBV6-2/TRBV6-3	TRBJ2-7	CASSYNRASGRARLEQYF
TRBV5-1	TRBJ2-5	CASSVYPDRGWETQYF
TRBV19	TRBJ2-3	CASSKARYTQYF
TRBV12-3/TRBV12-4	TRBJ2-7	CASSLGTSGSTPQYF
TRBV14	TRBJ1-4	CASSPWGTGSEKLFF
TRBV5-1	TRBJ2-7	CASGLDAAYEQYF
TRBV5-6	TRBJ1-6	CASSLFILDSPLHF
TRBV7-9	TRBJ2-7	CASSPVGLAGGLEQYF
TRBV28	TRBJ2-7	CASSPPSGTRNEQYF
TRBV7-6	TRBJ1-5	CASSIGTGGSDQPQHF
TRBV28	TRBJ2-5	CASSVGGGETQYF
TRBV24-1	TRBJ2-1	CATSDPGQHEQFF
TRBV29-1	TRBJ2-6	CSALDGSSGANVLTF
TRBV5-4	TRBJ2-2	CASSSDRRRDRGITNTGELFF
TRBV9	TRBJ2-1	CASSANPGLAGEGDYNEQFF
TRBV5-4	TRBJ2-1	CASTPEGAYNEQFF
TRBV7-3	TRBJ2-2	CASSRGRANTGELFF
TRBV5-8	TRBJ2-6	CASPLGGGSWANVLTF
TRBV5-1	TRBJ2-1	CASSSVGVTDNEQFF
TRBV9	TRBJ1-1	CASSNTGAGTEAFF
TRBV7-6	TRBJ2-3	CASSNDIRGGDTQYF
TRBV9	TRBJ2-3	CASSEPGRADTQYF
TRBV7-2	TRBJ1-3	CASSLDPGFSGNTIYF
TRBV29-1	TRBJ2-7	CSVKHGREQYF
TRBV3-1	TRBJ1-1	CASSPPGSGTEAFF
TRBV21-1	TRBJ2-5	CASLPGGAETQYF
TRBV12-3/TRBV12-4	TRBJ2-3	CASSFRDVRHHTQYF
TRBV20-1	TRBJ2-3	CSAPPWDFRTDTQYF
TRBV4-1	TRBJ2-2	CASSQAHLTYTGELFF
TRBV18	TRBJ1-2	CASSPTIQRLSYGYTF